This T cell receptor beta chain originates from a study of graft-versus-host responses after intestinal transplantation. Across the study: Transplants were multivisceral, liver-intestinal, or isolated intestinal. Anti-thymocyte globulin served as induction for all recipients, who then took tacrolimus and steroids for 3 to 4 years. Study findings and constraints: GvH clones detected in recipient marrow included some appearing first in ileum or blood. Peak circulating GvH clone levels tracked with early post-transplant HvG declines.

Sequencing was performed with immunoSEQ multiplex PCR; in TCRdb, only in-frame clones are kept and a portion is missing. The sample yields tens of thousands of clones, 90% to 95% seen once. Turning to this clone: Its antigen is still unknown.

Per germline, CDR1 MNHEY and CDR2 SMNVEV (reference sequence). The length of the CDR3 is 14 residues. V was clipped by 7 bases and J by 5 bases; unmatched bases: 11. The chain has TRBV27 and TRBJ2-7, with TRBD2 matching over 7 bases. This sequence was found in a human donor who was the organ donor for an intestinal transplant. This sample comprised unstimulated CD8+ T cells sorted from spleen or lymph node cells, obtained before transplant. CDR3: CASKETSIFNEQYF. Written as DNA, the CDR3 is TGTGCCAGCAAAGAGACTAGCATTTTCAACGAGCAGTACTTC.